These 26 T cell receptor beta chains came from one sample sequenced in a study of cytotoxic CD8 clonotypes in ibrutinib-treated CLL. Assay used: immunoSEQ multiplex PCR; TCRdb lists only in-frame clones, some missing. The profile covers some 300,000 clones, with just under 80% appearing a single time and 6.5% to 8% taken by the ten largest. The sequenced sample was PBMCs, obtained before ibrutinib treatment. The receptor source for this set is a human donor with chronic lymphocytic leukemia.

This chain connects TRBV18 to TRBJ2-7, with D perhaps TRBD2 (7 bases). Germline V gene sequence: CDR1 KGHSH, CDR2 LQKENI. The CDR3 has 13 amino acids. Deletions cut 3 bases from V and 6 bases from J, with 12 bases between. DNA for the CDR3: TGTGCCAGCTCACCGTCAAGGGGGGGCGAGCAGTACTTC. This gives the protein CASSPSRGGEQYF.

The CDR3 DNA reads TGTGCCAGCAGCCCCGGGACTAGCTACGAGCAGTACTTC. Encoded protein: CASSPGTSYEQYF. J is TRBJ2-7 and V is TRBV7-6, with 8 bases lining up with TRBD2. The ends lost 5 bases at V and 3 bases at J; junction bases unmatched: 3. Germline CDR1 SGHVS, CDR2 FNYEAQ. The CDR3 extends over 13 amino acids.

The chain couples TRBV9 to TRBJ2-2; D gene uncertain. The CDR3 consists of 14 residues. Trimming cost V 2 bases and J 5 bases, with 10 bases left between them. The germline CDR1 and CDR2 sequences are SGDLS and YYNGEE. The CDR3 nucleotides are TGTGCCAGCAGCGTCCGGGTTTATACCGGGGAGCTGTTTTTT. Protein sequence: CASSVRVYTGELFF.

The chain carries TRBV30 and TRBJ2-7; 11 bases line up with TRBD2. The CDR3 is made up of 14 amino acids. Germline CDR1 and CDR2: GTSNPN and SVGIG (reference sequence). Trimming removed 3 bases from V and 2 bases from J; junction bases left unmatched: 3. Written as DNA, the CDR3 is TGTGCCTGGAGGGGGGGACTAGCGGCCTACGAGCAGTACTTC. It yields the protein CAWRGGLAAYEQYF.

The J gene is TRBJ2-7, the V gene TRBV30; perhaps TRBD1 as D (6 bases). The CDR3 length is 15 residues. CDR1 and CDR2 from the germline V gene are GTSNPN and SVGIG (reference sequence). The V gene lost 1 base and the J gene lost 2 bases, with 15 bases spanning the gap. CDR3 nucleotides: TGTGCCTGGAGTGCTCCCGGGACAACAGCCTACGAGCAGTACTTC. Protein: CAWSAPGTTAYEQYF. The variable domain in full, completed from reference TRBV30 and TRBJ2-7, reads SQTIHQWPATLVQPVGSPLSLECTVEGTSNPNLYWYRQAAGRGLQLLFYSVGIGQISSEVPQNLSASRPQDRQFILSSKKLLLSDSGFYLCAWSAPGTTAYEQYFGPGTRLTVT.

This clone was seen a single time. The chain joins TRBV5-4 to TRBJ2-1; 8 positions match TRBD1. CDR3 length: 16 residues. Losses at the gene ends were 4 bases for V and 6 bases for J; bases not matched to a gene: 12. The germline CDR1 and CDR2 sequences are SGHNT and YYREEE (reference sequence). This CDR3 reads CASSQGAPGRGNEQFF. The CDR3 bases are TGTGCCAGCAGCCAGGGGGCGCCCGGACGGGGCAATGAGCAGTTCTTC.

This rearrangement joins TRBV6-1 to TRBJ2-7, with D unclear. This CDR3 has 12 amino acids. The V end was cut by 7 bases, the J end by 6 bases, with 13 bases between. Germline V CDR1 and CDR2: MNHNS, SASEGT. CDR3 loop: CASKHPQGEQYF. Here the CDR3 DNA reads TGTGCCAGCAAACACCCTCAAGGCGAGCAGTACTTC.

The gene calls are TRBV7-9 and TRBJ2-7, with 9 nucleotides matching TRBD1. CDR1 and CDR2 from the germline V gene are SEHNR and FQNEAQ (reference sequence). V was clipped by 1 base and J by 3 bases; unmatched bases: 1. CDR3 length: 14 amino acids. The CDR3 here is CASSLGQGVYEQYF. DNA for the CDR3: TGTGCCAGCAGCTTAGGACAGGGGGTCTACGAGCAGTACTTC.

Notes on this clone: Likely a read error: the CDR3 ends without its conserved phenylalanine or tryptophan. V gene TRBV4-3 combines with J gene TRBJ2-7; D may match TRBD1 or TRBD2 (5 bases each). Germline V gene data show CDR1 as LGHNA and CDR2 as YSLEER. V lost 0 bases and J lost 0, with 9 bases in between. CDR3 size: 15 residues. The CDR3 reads CASSQDLGTSYEQYL. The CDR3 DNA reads TGCGCCAGCAGCCAAGATCTAGGGACCTCCTACGAGCAGTACCTC.

The CDR3: CASRGLATGELFF. DNA of the CDR3: TGTGCCAGCAGGGGACTAGCCACCGGGGAGCTGTTTTTT. V and J are TRBV13 and TRBJ2-2; the match to TRBD2 covers 9 bases. The length of the CDR3 is 13 residues. Germline assignment: CDR1 PRHDT and CDR2 FYEKMQ (reference sequence). J lost 4 bases, V lost 6 bases, and 0 bases had no gene match.

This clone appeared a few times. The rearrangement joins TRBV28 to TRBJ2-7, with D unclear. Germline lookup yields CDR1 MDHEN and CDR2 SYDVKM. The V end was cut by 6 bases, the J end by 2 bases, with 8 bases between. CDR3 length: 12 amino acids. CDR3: CASSPRPYEQYF. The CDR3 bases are TGTGCCAGCAGCCCCCGCCCCTACGAGCAGTACTTC.

In nucleotides, the CDR3 is TGTGCCAGCAGTGGGACACCATCTGAAGCTTTCTTT. It specifies CASSGTPSEAFF. The chain joins TRBV6-5 to TRBJ1-1; a weak D match, TRBD1 (6 bases). The CDR3 spans 12 residues. Trimming took 5 bases from V and 6 from J, leaving 10 bases between them. CDR1 is MNHEY and CDR2 is SVGAGI in the germline V gene.

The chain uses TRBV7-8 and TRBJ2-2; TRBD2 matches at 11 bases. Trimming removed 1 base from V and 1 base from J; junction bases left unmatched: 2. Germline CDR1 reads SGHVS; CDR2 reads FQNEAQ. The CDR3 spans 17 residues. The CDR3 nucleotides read TGTGCCAGCAGCTTAGGTGGGACTAGCGGGAACACCGGGGAGCTGTTTTTT. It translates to CASSLGGTSGNTGELFF.

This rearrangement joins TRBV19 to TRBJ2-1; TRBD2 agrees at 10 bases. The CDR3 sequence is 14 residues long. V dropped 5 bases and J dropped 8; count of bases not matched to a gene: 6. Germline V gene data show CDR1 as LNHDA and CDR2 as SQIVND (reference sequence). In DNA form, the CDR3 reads TGTGCCAGTAGTCAGCGGGAGGGCCGAGATGAGCAGTTCTTC. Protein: CASSQREGRDEQFF.

This CDR3 is CAWSEGATLNQPQHF. CDR3 in DNA: TGTGCCTGGAGTGAAGGTGCGACACTGAATCAGCCCCAGCATTTT. The chain links TRBV30 to TRBJ1-5; no clear D. This CDR3 is built from 15 residues. Trimming cost V 1 base and J 4 bases, with 14 bases left between them. The V gene's germline CDR1 is GTSNPN and CDR2 SVGIG (reference sequence).

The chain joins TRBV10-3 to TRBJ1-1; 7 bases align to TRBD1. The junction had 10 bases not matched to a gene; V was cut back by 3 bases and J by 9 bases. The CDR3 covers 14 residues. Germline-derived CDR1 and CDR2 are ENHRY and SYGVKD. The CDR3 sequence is CAISDQTGRGKAFF. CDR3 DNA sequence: TGTGCCATCAGTGACCAGACAGGGAGGGGGAAAGCTTTCTTT.

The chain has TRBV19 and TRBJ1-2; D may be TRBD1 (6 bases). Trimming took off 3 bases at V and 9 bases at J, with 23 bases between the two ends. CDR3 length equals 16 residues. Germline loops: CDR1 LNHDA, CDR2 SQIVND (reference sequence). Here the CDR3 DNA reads TGTGCCAGTAGTATCAAGGGATCGGGGGGGCCGCAAAGCTACACCTTC. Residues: CASSIKGSGGPQSYTF.

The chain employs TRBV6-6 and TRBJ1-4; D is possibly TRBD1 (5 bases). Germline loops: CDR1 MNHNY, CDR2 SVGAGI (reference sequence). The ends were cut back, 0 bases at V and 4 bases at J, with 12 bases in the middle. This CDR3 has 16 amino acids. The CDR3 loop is CASSYSIPGLNEKLFF. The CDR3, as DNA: TGTGCCAGCAGTTACTCAATACCGGGACTTAATGAAAAACTGTTTTTT.

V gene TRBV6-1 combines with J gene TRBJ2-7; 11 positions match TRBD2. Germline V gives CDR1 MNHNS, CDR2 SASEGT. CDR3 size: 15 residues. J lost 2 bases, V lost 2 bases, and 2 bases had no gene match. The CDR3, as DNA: TGTGCCAGCAGTGAAACTAGCGGGAGAACCTACGAGCAGTACTTC. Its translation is CASSETSGRTYEQYF.

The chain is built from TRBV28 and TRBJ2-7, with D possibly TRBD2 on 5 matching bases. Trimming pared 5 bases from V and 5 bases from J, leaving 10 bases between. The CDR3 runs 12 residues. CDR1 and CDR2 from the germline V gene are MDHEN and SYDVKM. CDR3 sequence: CASSPRANEQYF. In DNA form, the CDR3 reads TGTGCCAGCAGTCCGCGGGCAAACGAGCAGTACTTC. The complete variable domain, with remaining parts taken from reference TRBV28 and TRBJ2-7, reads DVKVTQSSRYLVKRTGEKVFLECVQDMDHENMFWYRQDPGLGLRLIYFSYDVKMKEKGDIPEGYSVSREKKERFSLILESASTNQTSMYLCASSPRANEQYFGPGTRLTVT.

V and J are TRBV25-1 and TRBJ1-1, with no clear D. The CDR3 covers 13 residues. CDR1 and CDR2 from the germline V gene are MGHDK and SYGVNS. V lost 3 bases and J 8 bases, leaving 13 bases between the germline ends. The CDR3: CASSERFRLEAFF. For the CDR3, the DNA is TGTGCCAGCAGTGAGCGATTCCGGCTCGAAGCTTTCTTT.

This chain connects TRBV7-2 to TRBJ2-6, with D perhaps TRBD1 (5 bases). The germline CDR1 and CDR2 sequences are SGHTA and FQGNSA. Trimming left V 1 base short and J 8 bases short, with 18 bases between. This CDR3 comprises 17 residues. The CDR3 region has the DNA TGTGCCAGCAGCTTAGTCGGACACTCCTCGGAGCCCAACGTCCTGACTTTC. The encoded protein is CASSLVGHSSEPNVLTF.

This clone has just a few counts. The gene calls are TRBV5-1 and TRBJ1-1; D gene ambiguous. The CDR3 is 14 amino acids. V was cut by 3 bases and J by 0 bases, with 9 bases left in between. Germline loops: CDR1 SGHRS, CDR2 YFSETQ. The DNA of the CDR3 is TGCGCCAGCAGCTCGTCTTATATGAACACTGAAGCTTTCTTT. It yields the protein CASSSSYMNTEAFF.

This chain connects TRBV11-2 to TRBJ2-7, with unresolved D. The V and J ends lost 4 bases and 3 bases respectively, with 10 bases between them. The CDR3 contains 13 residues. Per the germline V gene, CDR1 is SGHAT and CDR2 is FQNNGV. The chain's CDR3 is CASSSLVSYEQYF. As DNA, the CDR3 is TGTGCCAGCAGCTCCCTAGTTAGCTACGAGCAGTACTTC.

DNA of the CDR3: TGTGCCAGCAGCTTGGATATCAATCAGCCCCAGCATTTT. Amino acid sequence: CASSLDINQPQHF. The chain couples TRBV5-8 to TRBJ1-5, with D hard to call. The V end lost 0 bases, the J end lost 3 bases, and 4 bases lay between the germline ends. There are 13 residues in the CDR3. Germline CDR1 SGHTS, CDR2 YDEGEE.

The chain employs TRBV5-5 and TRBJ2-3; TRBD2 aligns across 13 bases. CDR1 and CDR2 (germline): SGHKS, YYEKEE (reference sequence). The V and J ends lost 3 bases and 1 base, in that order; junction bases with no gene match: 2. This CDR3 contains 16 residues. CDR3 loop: CASSWGTSGGTDTQYF. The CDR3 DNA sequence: TGTGCCAGCAGCTGGGGGACTAGCGGGGGCACAGATACGCAGTATTTT.